This entry lists 10 T cell receptor beta chains sequenced from one sample in a study of metastatic and nonmetastatic thyroid tumors. TCRdb re-clonotyped the PCR reads via MiXCR. The sample records around 20,000 clones, approximately 24% being singletons. Not a single patient had been given any form of treatment at any point before undergoing thyroid surgery. Sample: adjacent normal tissue. The origin of the receptors is a female donor with papillary thyroid cancer or a benign thyroid nodule (not recorded which). Some clones in this sample may be carry-over from other donors' samples.

In this sample, this clone turned up many times. This rearrangement joins TRBV5-6 to TRBJ1-5, with 7 bases identical to TRBD1. The CDR3 is 15 residues long. The germline CDR1 and CDR2 sequences are SGHDT and YYEEEE. V lost 4 bases to trimming and J lost 3 bases; unmatched junction nucleotides: 7. CDR3 loop: CASSAGQAVNQPQHF. The CDR3 DNA reads as TGTGCCAGCAGCGCTGGACAGGCGGTCAATCAGCCCCAGCATTTT.

This clone qualifies as medium-sized (0.01 to 0.1%). The chain is built from TRBV12-3 or TRBV12-4 and TRBJ2-3; TRBD2 is a possible D gene (5 bases). The length of the CDR3 is 14 residues. V lost 5 bases, J lost 0 bases, and 9 bases lay in between. CDR3 sequence reads: CASSPGTSTDTQYF. DNA for the CDR3: TGTGCCAGCAGTCCGGGAACTAGCACAGATACGCAGTATTTT.

The CDR3 here is CASRRQGTTAEAFF. The CDR3 DNA follows: TGTGCCAGCAGACGGCAGGGAACCACGGCTGAAGCTTTCTTT. The rearrangement joins TRBV6-2 or TRBV6-3 to TRBJ1-1; perhaps TRBD1 as D (5 bases). CDR3 length equals 14 residues. V was cut by 6 bases and J by 6 bases, with 17 bases left in between. Germline CDR1 reads MNHEY; CDR2 reads SVGEGT.

This clone was counted ten times or more. This chain links TRBV6-5 with TRBJ2-5, with a possible D match to TRBD1 (5 bases). V was cut by 2 bases and J by 2 bases, with 6 bases left in between. CDR1 and CDR2 from the germline V gene are MNHEY and SVGAGI. The CDR3 is 13 amino acids. Written as DNA, the CDR3 is TGTGCCAGCAGTTACCCAGGGCAAGAGACCCAGTACTTC. Protein product: CASSYPGQETQYF.

The CDR3 bases are TGCGCCAGCAGCGTAGTGGACGGAGTTACTGAAGCTTTCTTT. Residues: CASSVVDGVTEAFF. This chain uses TRBV4-1 with TRBJ1-1; D remains unclear. The CDR3 is 14 amino acids. V shed 5 bases and J shed 5 bases, with 15 bases lying between them. CDR1 is MGHRA, CDR2 YSYEKL, per germline.

The V and J genes are TRBV4-1 and TRBJ1-2; TRBD1 matches 9 bases. The junction had 7 bases not matched to a gene; V was cut back by 3 bases and J by 2 bases. CDR1 MGHRA and CDR2 YSYEKL come from the germline V gene. The CDR3 runs 16 residues. The CDR3 region is CASSHPRTGGNYGYTF. For the CDR3, the DNA is TGCGCCAGCAGCCATCCCAGAACAGGGGGCAACTATGGCTACACCTTC.

This chain uses TRBV11-2 with TRBJ2-1, with 12 nucleotides matching TRBD1. V lost 2 bases to trimming and J lost 7 bases; unmatched junction nucleotides: 3. Germline V CDR1 and CDR2: SGHAT, FQNNGV. The CDR3 extends over 15 amino acids. The CDR3 region is CASSLWGQGANEQFF. Written as DNA, the CDR3 is TGTGCCAGCAGCTTATGGGGACAGGGGGCTAATGAGCAGTTCTTC.

The chain carries TRBV6-9 and TRBJ2-1; maybe TRBD1 (5 bases). Germline CDR1 and CDR2: MNHGY and SVAAGI. The length of the CDR3 is 12 residues. The V and J ends lost 2 bases and 7 bases respectively, with 6 bases between them. The CDR3 coding sequence is TGTGCCAGCAGTTATCAGGGAAATGAGCAGTTCTTC. This encodes CASSYQGNEQFF.

This clone has only a few counts. Written as DNA, the CDR3 is TGTGCCAGCAGCTCACGACAGACGAACACCGGGGAGCTGTTTTTT. It codes for CASSSRQTNTGELFF. The chain couples TRBV7-8 to TRBJ2-2; D possibly corresponds to TRBD1 (5 bases). Germline V gene data show CDR1 as SGHVS and CDR2 as FQNEAQ. Trimming took off 4 bases at V and 0 bases at J, with 9 bases between the two ends. This CDR3 contains 15 residues.

The chain has TRBV5-1 and TRBJ2-7, with D maybe TRBD2 (5 bases). The CDR3 length is 13 residues. Germline CDR1 and CDR2: SGHRS and YFSETQ. V lost 1 base to trimming and J lost 4 bases, with 9 bases between them. The CDR3 is CASSLSGPYEQYF. The DNA for the CDR3 is TGCGCCAGCAGCTTGAGCGGCCCTTACGAGCAGTACTTC.